Listed here are 15 T cell receptor beta chains from one sample, sequenced in a study of blood T cell repertoires in COVID-19. Sequenced by immunoSEQ multiplex PCR; TCRdb stores in-frame clones only, minus some. The sample includes about 110,000 clones, approximately 79% seen only once; the top ten take about a sixth. Sequencing was done on a sample of peripheral blood. The origin of the receptors is a woman at least 80 years old with active or convalescent COVID-19.

The chain uses TRBV7-9 and TRBJ2-3; 8 positions agree with TRBD2. The CDR3 is made up of 13 amino acids. The germline V gene has CDR1 SEHNR and CDR2 FQNEAQ (reference sequence). After removal of 2 bases from V and 9 bases from J, the junction contained 4 bases not matched to a gene. CDR3 nucleotides: TGTGCCAGCAGCTTACCGGGACTAGAAACGCAGTATTTT. It is translated as CASSLPGLETQYF.

The chain uses TRBV7-3 and TRBJ2-5; TRBD2 agrees at 7 bases. V was pared by 5 bases and J by 8 bases, with 11 bases of the junction left unmatched. Germline lookup yields CDR1 SGHTA and CDR2 FQGTGA. The CDR3 loop spans 14 amino acids. This CDR3 is CASSPSAPGLTQYF. CDR3 in DNA: TGTGCCAGCAGCCCGAGTGCCCCGGGACTAACCCAGTACTTC.

The gene calls are TRBV28 and TRBJ2-5; D possibly corresponds to TRBD2 (5 bases). CDR3 size: 14 residues. Germline-derived CDR1 and CDR2 are MDHEN and SYDVKM. The V and J ends lost 7 bases and 5 bases respectively, with 17 bases between them. The CDR3: CASTPALVTETQYF. CDR3 nucleotide sequence: TGTGCCAGCACCCCGGCACTAGTAACGGAGACCCAGTACTTC.

The V gene is TRBV9, the J gene TRBJ2-1; D call uncertain. Per the germline V gene, CDR1 is SGDLS and CDR2 is YYNGEE. The CDR3 length is 15 residues. Trimming cost V 0 bases and J 0 bases, with 7 bases left between them. CDR3 loop: CASSVAANSYNEQFF. The CDR3 DNA is TGTGCCAGCAGCGTAGCAGCGAACTCCTACAATGAGCAGTTCTTC.

The chain carries TRBV27 and TRBJ2-3; TRBD2 might be the D (5 bases). Trimming stripped 2 bases from V and 4 bases from J, with 13 bases between. Germline-derived CDR1 and CDR2 are MNHEY and SMNVEV (reference sequence). The CDR3 runs to 15 residues. The CDR3, as DNA: TGTGCCAGCAGTTTAGTTGTTCATAGCGCAGATACGCAGTATTTT. Amino acids: CASSLVVHSADTQYF.

V is TRBV4-3 and J is TRBJ1-1; D not resolved. Germline V lookup: CDR1 LGHNA, CDR2 YSLEER. V lost 0 bases to trimming and J lost 1 base, with 12 bases between them. This CDR3 contains 16 residues. CDR3 DNA sequence: TGCGCCAGCAGCCAAGATCATCGGCAGGAGAACACTGAAGCTTTCTTT. Protein sequence: CASSQDHRQENTEAFF.

The chain recombines TRBV10-3 with TRBJ2-3, with TRBD2 matching over 12 bases. V lost 8 bases, J lost 6 bases, and 3 bases stayed unmatched. CDR3 size: 13 residues. Germline V gives CDR1 ENHRY, CDR2 SYGVKD. The CDR3: CAICGTSGDTQYF. The CDR3 DNA is TGTGCCATCTGTGGGACTAGCGGGGATACGCAGTATTTT.

The CDR3 coding sequence is TGTGCCAGCAGTTCAGGGTTTCCCTACGAGCAGTACTTC. It translates to CASSSGFPYEQYF. The genes are TRBV7-2 and TRBJ2-7; possible D gene TRBD1, 5 bases. V lost 6 bases, J lost 2 bases, and 11 bases lay in between. Germline-derived CDR1 and CDR2 are SGHTA and FQGNSA. CDR3 size: 13 residues.

The chain links TRBV2 to TRBJ1-5; 8 bases are shared with TRBD1. Germline loops: CDR1 SNHLY, CDR2 FYNNEI. This CDR3 has 16 amino acids. Trimming removed 4 bases from V and 4 bases from J; junction bases left unmatched: 9. CDR3 protein: CASSGTGNSGNQPQHF. CDR3 sequence (DNA): TGTGCCAGCAGTGGGACAGGGAATTCGGGTAATCAGCCCCAGCATTTT. The whole variable domain, filled in from reference TRBV2 and TRBJ1-5, reads EPEVTQTPSHQVTQMGQEVILRCVPISNHLYFYWYRQILGQKVEFLVSFYNNEISEKSEIFDDQFSVERPDGSNFTLKIRSTKLEDSAMYFCASSGTGNSGNQPQHFGDGTRLSIL.

The chain employs TRBV10-2 and TRBJ1-1; tentatively, D is TRBD1 (6 bases). Trimming shortened V by 8 bases and J by 2 bases, and 15 bases separated the two germline ends. Germline V CDR1 and CDR2: WSHSY, SAAADI. The CDR3 is 14 amino acids. CDR3 region: CASVRQGRNTEAFF. The CDR3 DNA follows: TGCGCCAGCGTACGGCAGGGGAGAAACACTGAAGCTTTCTTT.

CDR3 DNA: TGTGCCAGCTCATTGTTCCTCAGGGGATTGGACACCGGGGAGCTGTTTTTT. This sequence encodes CASSLFLRGLDTGELFF. The chain employs TRBV18 and TRBJ2-2; D is possibly TRBD1 (6 bases). Trimming pared 5 bases from V and 3 bases from J, leaving 19 bases between. This CDR3 has 17 residues. Germline CDR1 reads KGHSH; CDR2 reads LQKENI. The whole variable domain, remainder taken from reference TRBV18 and TRBJ2-2, is NAGVMQNPRHLVRRRGQEARLRCSPMKGHSHVYWYRQLPEEGLKFMVYLQKENIIDESGMPKERFSAEFPKEGPSILRIQQVVRGDSAAYFCASSLFLRGLDTGELFFGEGSRLTVL.

This clone turned up a few times. The rearrangement uses TRBV7-2 and TRBJ2-7; maybe TRBD2 (5 bases). The germline V gene encodes CDR1 SGHTA and CDR2 FQGNSA. CDR3 length: 14 amino acids. The V and J ends lost 1 base and 2 bases respectively, with 9 bases between them. The CDR3 DNA sequence: TGTGCCAGCAGCTTAGGGCTAGCCCCCTACGAGCAGTACTTC. Protein product: CASSLGLAPYEQYF. Combining the CDR3 with reference TRBV7-2 and TRBJ2-7 gives the whole variable domain GAGVSQSPSNKVTEKGKDVELRCDPISGHTALYWYRQSLGQGLEFLIYFQGNSAPDKSGLPSDRFSAERTGGSVSTLTIQRTQQEDSAVYLCASSLGLAPYEQYFGPGTRLTVT.

The chain has TRBV3-1 (or the pseudogene TRBV3-2) and TRBJ1-4, with 10 bases lining up with TRBD1. V dropped 4 bases and J dropped 11; count of bases not matched to a gene: 10. This CDR3 has 15 amino acids. Germline loops: CDR1 LGHDT, CDR2 YNNKEL (reference sequence). In DNA, the CDR3 is TGTGCCAGCAGCCCTACCCGACAGGGGGCATTGAAACTGTTTTTT. It translates to CASSPTRQGALKLFF.

This chain joins TRBV29-1 and TRBJ2-7, with 10 nucleotides matching TRBD2. The CDR3 runs to 13 residues. V shed 7 bases, J shed 7 bases, and the junction held 10 bases outside the gene matches. Per germline, CDR1 SQVTM and CDR2 ANQGSEA. CDR3 sequence: CSGTGLAGDEQYF. As DNA, the CDR3 is TGCAGCGGGACTGGGCTAGCGGGAGATGAGCAGTACTTC.

This clone was counted between two and nine times. The rearrangement uses TRBV7-9 and TRBJ2-3, with TRBD2 as a possible D gene (5 bases). CDR3 size: 14 residues. Trimming removed 6 bases from V and 6 bases from J, with 16 bases in between. Per the germline V gene, CDR1 is SEHNR and CDR2 is FQNEAQ (reference sequence). CDR3 protein: CASRFTFRGDTQYF. CDR3 in DNA: TGTGCCAGCAGATTTACGTTTCGAGGGGATACGCAGTATTTT.